Each of the 5 T cell receptor beta chains below was sequenced from the same sample in a study of identical twins. TCRdb recomputed calls from the 5' RACE reads with MiXCR, one row per CDR3 protein. Of fewer than 800,000 distinct CDR3 sequences in the sample, roughly 7.1% were seen once. These data were also filed under a second study, of yellow fever vaccine responses in identical twins.

Sequencing was done on a sample of PBMCs. The receptors here all came from a woman younger than 30 in good health.

The table lists this clonotype with many counts. V gene TRBV21-1 combines with J gene TRBJ2-5; TRBD1 reflects the table's D call only, with no check against the DNA. TRBV21-1 is annotated as a pseudogene. The CDR3 sequence is 12 residues long. In DNA form, the CDR3 reads TGTGCCAGCAGCCCCCGTGTGGAGACCCAGTACTTC. Translated, it gives CASSPRVETQYF.

The rearrangement links TRBV29-1 to TRBJ2-1; TRBD1 is a possible D gene (6 bases). The CDR3 runs to 16 residues. Germline CDR1 SQVTM, CDR2 ANQGSEA. The V and J ends lost 6 bases and 0 bases respectively, with 18 bases between them. The CDR3 DNA reads TGCAGCGTCCACTTCCACAGGGACCGCTCCTACAATGAGCAGTTCTTC. As protein: CSVHFHRDRSYNEQFF.

This clonotype was counted between two and nine times. The chain uses TRBV5-1 and TRBJ2-3; tentatively, D is TRBD2 (5 bases). The ends were cut back, 0 bases at V and 2 bases at J, with 10 bases in the middle. This CDR3 region has 15 residues. Germline V gene lookup returns CDR1 SGHRS and CDR2 YFSETQ. The chain's CDR3 is CASSLEGVSTDTQYF. CDR3 bases: TGCGCCAGCAGCTTGGAGGGAGTATCCACAGATACGCAGTATTTT.

This clonotype was recorded at least ten times. The rearrangement joins TRBV4-1 to TRBJ2-3; D is ambiguous. Per the germline V gene, CDR1 is MGHRA and CDR2 is YSYEKL. The CDR3 loop spans 11 amino acids. V gave up 3 bases and J gave up 8 bases, with 6 bases separating them. This chain's CDR3 is CASSHSATQYF. The CDR3 coding sequence is TGCGCCAGCAGCCACTCAGCTACGCAGTATTTT.

The table lists this clonotype with a few counts. This rearrangement joins TRBV27 to TRBJ2-1, with 14 bases matching TRBD2. Losses at the gene ends were 9 bases for V and 1 base for J; bases not matched to a gene: 2. The germline gives CDR1 MNHEY, CDR2 SMNVEV (reference sequence). CDR3 length: 15 residues. CDR3 nucleotide sequence: TGTGCCAGTTGGACTAGCGGGAGGTCCTACAATGAGCAGTTCTTC. It translates to CASWTSGRSYNEQFF.